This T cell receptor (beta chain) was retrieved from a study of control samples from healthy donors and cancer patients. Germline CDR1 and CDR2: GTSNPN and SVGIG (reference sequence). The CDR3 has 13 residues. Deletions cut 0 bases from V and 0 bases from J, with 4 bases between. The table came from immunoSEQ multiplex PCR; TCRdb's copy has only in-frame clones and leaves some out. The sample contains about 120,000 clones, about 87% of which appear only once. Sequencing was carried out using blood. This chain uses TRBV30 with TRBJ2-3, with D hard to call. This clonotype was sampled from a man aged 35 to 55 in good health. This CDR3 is CAWSVTSTDTQYF. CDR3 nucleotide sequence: TGTGCCTGGAGTGTGACAAGCACAGATACGCAGTATTTT.